This T cell receptor (beta chain) was profiled in a study of blood T cells in healthy people across ages. In its sample, this clonotype was seen once. Using a J-beta primer mix together with a sample-barcoded 5' primer, a second PCR was run for roughly 7 to 12 cycles. TCRdb re-called the 5' RACE reads with MiXCR, one entry per CDR3 protein. The repertoire holds about 800,000 distinct CDR3 sequences, with about 62% as singletons. Germline V gives CDR1 DFQATT, CDR2 SNEGSKA (reference sequence). This CDR3 has 11 residues. The receptor's source is a man younger than 40 in good health. Sequencing was performed on blood. This chain uses TRBV20-1 with TRBJ1-1, with D tentatively TRBD1 (5 bases). The CDR3 sequence: CRGSGGTEAFF. CDR3 DNA sequence: TGCAGGGGAAGCGGGGGCACTGAAGCTTTCTTT.